This T cell receptor beta chain is drawn from a study of intratumoral heterogeneity in liver cancer. Describing the broader study: In the full roughly 15-patient cohort, the median age was roughly 60 years and the majority of patients were male. A total of 70 to 80 multiregional samples from roughly 14 HCC patients, consisting of 50 to 55 tumoral and around 20 adjacent nontumoral regions, were included in the overall cohort. To examine intratumor heterogeneity, the study integrated RNA-seq, DNA sequencing, TCR-seq and SNP array data obtained from multiple regions of hepatocellular carcinoma specimens.

General conclusions and limits of the study: In each sequenced patient, tumor region a showed significantly more unique T-cell clonal expansions than tumor region b. TCR sequencing reportedly confirmed RNA-seq-based estimates of regional differences in tumor-infiltrating lymphocyte burden. No significant difference in overall T cell clonality was found between tumor regions within either sequenced patient. The authors acknowledged a relatively low patient number and under-sampled tumor-infiltrating lymphocyte representation as limitations.

Concerning this clone: Its antigen is currently not known. Base qualities are not at hand, and no much larger clone is one base apart.

Samples labelled H were derived from distinct, geographically separated regions of the hepatocellular carcinoma nodule. Every patient had early-stage hepatocellular carcinoma and received no therapy prior to surgical resection. No macroscopic evidence of necrosis or hemorrhage was present in the sampled areas. TCR sequencing (ImmunoSeq) was performed on multiple regions from two patients. Frozen resection tissue samples were collected at a distance of at least 1 cm from each other. Genomic DNA was isolated from bulk tissue with the DNeasy blood and tissue kit. The CDR3 numbers 14 residues from cysteine through phenylalanine. Solely the CDR3 DNA is kept, with 42 bases framed from the first base. V loses 8 bases of germline sequence and J loses 0 bases, and the interval between the two ends is 10 bases. In the germline V gene, CDR1 corresponds to WSHSY and CDR2 to SAAADI. Using the immunoSEQ assay, the TCR beta chain CDR3 regions were sequenced from genomic DNA. Rearranged VDJ segments were amplified with primers annealing to V and J segments. The study's own analysis went as follows. Clonality and richness metrics were computed with the ImmunoSeq Analyzer software. Fisher's exact test, supplemented by a beta-binomial method for added stringency, was applied to identify differentially abundant clones between regions. What TCRdb holds here is the immuneACCESS table cut down to in-frame rearrangements. Part of the clones is not present; checked against another copy, under half of the missing clones reflect an unresolved V gene, and the others are unexplained. V, J and clone size are those of that table, while D and trimming were read from the DNA. This sample comprises about 6,200 clones, around 71% of them detected only once. Roughly two fifths of the sample goes to the ten largest clones.

This chain joins TRBV10-2 to TRBJ2-2; the D segment cannot be called with confidence. The source is an older woman with hepatocellular carcinoma. The sequenced sample was tumor tissue, obtained before any cancer treatment. The CDR3 protein: CASLRSANTGELFF. The DNA sequence is TGCGCCAGCTTGAGGAGCGCGAACACCGGGGAGCTGTTTTTT.